The present T cell receptor beta chain was sequenced within a study of CD8 T cells in Susac syndrome (dated by TCRdb to about 2019). Study-wide context: The study used repertoire sequencing to test whether antigen drove CD8+ T cell activation and differentiation in Susac syndrome. Broad study findings and their caveats: The number of individuals in the TCR sequencing and HLA analysis was recognized as being relatively small.

Peripheral blood CD8+ and CD4+ T cells from healthy donors, Susac syndrome patients and multiple sclerosis patients were profiled using high-throughput TCR beta sequencing. Healthy donors were age- and sex-matched controls. Bulk CD8+ and CD4+ T cells were purified by magnetic negative isolation, while CD8+ TEMRA cells were enriched using FACS. Blood was collected in EDTA tubes and processed within 24 hours, with PBMCs isolated through density gradient centrifugation. PBMCs intended for TCR sequencing were cryopreserved in liquid nitrogen and thawed later in a water bath at 37 degrees C. Purity of sorted or isolated CD4+, CD8+ and CD8+ TEMRA cells was at least 90%. V is cut by 6 bases and J by 6 bases, and the space between the germline ends is 17 bases. The CDR3 spans 13 residues, from the cysteine through the phenylalanine. Only the CDR3 portion is preserved as DNA: 39 bases, with reading frame beginning at the first base. Taken from the germline V gene, the CDR1 and CDR2 loops are SQVTM and ANQGSEA.

RNA was extracted using the RNeasy kit, and about 0.45 to 1 microgram was reverse transcribed with random hexamers. The immunoSEQ multiplex PCR assay, covering 54 Vbeta and 13 Jbeta segments, was used to amplify TCR beta CDR3 regions. To correct PCR amplification bias, a synthetic template baseline was used for both primer optimization and computational correction. The source study handled its data this way. Only productive sequences were kept, with reads annotated to V, D and J genes according to IMGT and analyzed in immunoSEQ Analyzer. To calculate clonality, Shannon entropy was normalized by log2 of the number of productive unique sequences and then subtracted from one. Public and private clones were assessed among the 100 most prevalent clones of each patient and control. Clones were defined as Susac-specific if absent from the healthy and MS cohorts, from some 1,000 published viral clones and from other ImmuneACCESS disease sequences. TCRdb passed the public sequencing reads through fastp at Q25 and MiXCR, retaining productive beta sequences. Rows are combined by CDR3 protein, so each entry shows the most common genes and DNA. TCRdb, rather than the study authors, made the V and J calls. The sample table contains 160,000 or so distinct CDR3 sequences; only one count was recorded for under 95% of them. Approximately 0.073% of the sample is held by the ten biggest clonotypes.

Comment on this clonotype: Its binding antigen is unknown. Base-call qualities are not available, and no considerably larger clone is one nucleotide away.

Rearrangement joined TRBV29-1 to TRBJ1-1; the D gene remains uncertain. This TCR was recovered from a human donor in good health. The sequenced sample was CD4+ T cells from PBMCs. Here the CDR3 is given as CSVRTAVRAEAFF. The nucleotide sequence reads as follows: TGCAGCGTAAGGACGGCCGTGAGGGCTGAAGCTTTCTTT.